Shown below are 15 T cell receptor beta chains from a single sample sequenced in a study of shared clonotypes between healthy human individuals (dated by TCRdb to the early 2020s). Library construction relied on the immunoSEQ multiplex PCR assay. The table comes from immuneACCESS by way of TCRdb, which keeps in-frame sequences with V and J called. Part of the clones is missing from these tables; in studies checked, under half for an unresolved V gene and the rest for unknown reasons. This sample holds about 2 million clones; 90% to 95% were observed only once. 0.13% of the sample belongs to the ten largest clones. The specimen sequenced was naive CD4+ T cells sorted from blood. Sample cell subset or site, as interpreted from the label and publication: CD45RA+ positively selected. These receptors were collected from a man between 18 and 35 years old in good health.

The J gene is TRBJ1-4, the V gene TRBV2; no definite D call. Germline V gene data show CDR1 as SNHLY and CDR2 as FYNNEI. Trimming removed 8 bases from V and 8 bases from J, with 18 bases in between. CDR3 size: 14 residues. CDR3 protein: CASAKGAAGEKLFF. CDR3 sequence (DNA): TGTGCCAGCGCAAAAGGAGCTGCGGGCGAAAAACTGTTTTTT.

The J gene is TRBJ1-1, the V gene TRBV25-1; 7 bases fit TRBD1. CDR3 length: 17 residues. Germline V lookup: CDR1 MGHDK, CDR2 SYGVNS. The V gene end was trimmed by 1 base and the J gene end by 11 bases; junction bases not matched to a gene: 19. The CDR3 DNA sequence: TGTGCCAGCAGTGAATCCGGGGTTAGACAGGGACGGGTTCGGGCTTTCTTT. It is translated as CASSESGVRQGRVRAFF. Based on the CDR3 plus reference TRBV25-1 and TRBJ1-1, the full variable domain is EADIYQTPRYLVIGTGKKITLECSQTMGHDKMYWYQQDPGMELHLIHYSYGVNSTEKGDLSSESTVSRIRTEHFPLTLESARPSHTSQYLCASSESGVRQGRVRAFFGQGTRLTVV.

The V call is TRBV7-9, the J call TRBJ2-1, with D unclear. The V gene's germline CDR1 is SEHNR and CDR2 FQNEAQ (reference sequence). The CDR3 contains 14 residues. V was clipped by 0 bases and J by 7 bases, with 10 bases between them. CDR3: CASSLAVLVNEQFF. The CDR3 nucleotides read TGTGCCAGCAGCTTAGCGGTCCTAGTTAATGAGCAGTTCTTC.

This chain joins TRBV9 and TRBJ2-3, with 15 bases identical to TRBD2. Germline trimming cut 4 bases from V and 4 bases from J; bases unmatched to any gene: 4. Germline assignment: CDR1 SGDLS and CDR2 YYNGEE. CDR3 length: 16 residues. The CDR3 reads CASSIGLAGGPDTQYF. In DNA form, the CDR3 reads TGTGCCAGCAGCATTGGACTAGCGGGGGGGCCAGATACGCAGTATTTT.

V usage is TRBV6-1 and J usage is TRBJ1-6; D possibly corresponds to TRBD1 (6 bases). This CDR3 contains 15 residues. V lost 6 bases to trimming and J lost 7 bases, with 16 bases between them. Germline V gene lookup returns CDR1 MNHNS and CDR2 SASEGT. The CDR3 spells CASSRDRTGNSPLHF. CDR3 coding DNA: TGTGCCAGCAGCCGGGACCGAACAGGGAATTCACCCCTCCACTTT.

This chain connects TRBV6-1 to TRBJ1-1; D unresolved. The V gene lost 4 bases and the J gene lost 5 bases, with 8 bases spanning the gap. Germline lookup yields CDR1 MNHNS and CDR2 SASEGT. This CDR3 is 12 amino acids long. The CDR3 DNA follows: TGTGCCAGCAGTGTCAGGCAAACTGAAGCTTTCTTT. It specifies CASSVRQTEAFF.

The chain recombines TRBV5-4 with TRBJ2-3, with TRBD2 identical over 15 bases. Losses at the gene ends were 4 bases for V and 0 bases for J; bases not matched to a gene: 6. The CDR3 consists of 18 residues. Germline V gene sequence: CDR1 SGHNT, CDR2 YYREEE (reference sequence). CDR3 in amino acids: CASSNGLAGGTSTDTQYF. The CDR3 nucleotides read TGTGCCAGCAGCAACGGACTAGCGGGGGGGACTAGCACAGATACGCAGTATTTT.

This clone was found once. Other DNA variants within this sample encode the same CDR3. The chain recombines TRBV6-5 with TRBJ1-1; D remains unclear. The CDR3 length is 15 residues. CDR1 and CDR2 from the germline V gene are MNHEY and SVGAGI. V was trimmed by 0 bases and J by 0 bases, leaving 8 bases between them. This CDR3 reads CASSYSRLMNTEAFF. CDR3 nucleotides: TGTGCCAGCAGTTACTCGAGGCTTATGAACACTGAAGCTTTCTTT.

The chain has TRBV30 and TRBJ1-2, with D possibly TRBD1 on 6 matching bases. Germline V lookup: CDR1 GTSNPN, CDR2 SVGIG (reference sequence). Trimming removed 3 bases at V and 10 bases at J, with 9 bases between. The CDR3 covers 10 residues. CDR3 protein: CAWRDSHYTF. The DNA of the CDR3 is TGTGCCTGGAGGGACAGTCACTACACCTTC.

V gene TRBV5-5 combines with J gene TRBJ2-6; the D is unclear. V gave up 6 bases and J gave up 2 bases, with 9 bases separating them. The germline CDR1 and CDR2 sequences are SGHKS and YYEKEE (reference sequence). The CDR3 extends over 14 amino acids. DNA of the CDR3: TGTGCCAGCAACGAGGAGACTGGGGCCAACGTCCTGACTTTC. The encoded protein is CASNEETGANVLTF.

The CDR3 region has the DNA TGTGCCATTACTGGGGGCCGGGATTCACCCCTCCACTTT. This translates into CAITGGRDSPLHF. This chain uses TRBV10-3 with TRBJ1-6, with D tentatively TRBD1 (6 bases). The CDR3 is made up of 13 amino acids. V was clipped by 9 bases and J by 8 bases, with 14 bases between them. Germline loops: CDR1 ENHRY, CDR2 SYGVKD.

This clone appeared a single time. The chain joins TRBV29-1 to TRBJ2-3, with 9 bases aligning to TRBD2. The CDR3 has 14 residues. Trimming at V came to 4 bases and at J to 3 bases, leaving 5 bases not matched to a gene. The germline CDR1 and CDR2 sequences are SQVTM and ANQGSEA. CDR3 DNA sequence: TGCAGCGTTGTGTCTAGCGGGATGACAGATACGCAGTATTTT. Protein product: CSVVSSGMTDTQYF.

J is TRBJ2-5 and V is TRBV29-1; a weak D match, TRBD2 (5 bases). The V gene lost 4 bases and the J gene lost 1 base, with 13 bases spanning the gap. This CDR3 has 14 amino acids. Germline V gene data show CDR1 as SQVTM and CDR2 as ANQGSEA. CDR3: CSVGSQEGQETQYF. The CDR3 DNA is TGCAGCGTTGGGAGTCAAGAGGGCCAAGAGACCCAGTACTTC.

The chain carries TRBV2 and TRBJ1-2; maybe TRBD1 (5 bases). CDR1 is SNHLY and CDR2 is FYNNEI in the germline V gene. This CDR3 is built from 14 residues. The V and J ends lost 6 bases and 2 bases respectively, with 13 bases between them. The CDR3 spells CASSKGPLNYGYTF. The CDR3 DNA sequence: TGTGCCAGCAGCAAGGGACCCCTAAACTATGGCTACACCTTC.

CDR3: CASTRGDRGEAFF. The DNA for the CDR3 is TGTGCCAGCACTCGAGGGGATCGCGGTGAAGCTTTCTTT. The chain is built from TRBV6-1 and TRBJ1-1, with a possible D match to TRBD1 (5 bases). V lost 7 bases, J lost 7 bases, and 16 bases lay in between. CDR1 and CDR2 from the germline V gene are MNHNS and SASEGT. The length of the CDR3 is 13 residues.